This paragraph covers one TCR beta chain sequence. The entry originates in a study of shared clonotypes between healthy human individuals. Sequencing was at deep level. Sequencing was performed with immunoSEQ multiplex PCR; in TCRdb, only in-frame clones are kept and a portion is missing. Among approximately 1,500,000 clones listed, 95% to 99% were seen once. V lost 0 bases and J lost 1; bases outside the gene matches: 0. This CDR3 has 14 amino acids. Source material: naive CD4+ T cells sorted from blood. Stated subset: CD45RA+ positively selected. The clonotype originates from a young man in good health. V usage is TRBV5-3 and J usage is TRBJ2-5; 7 nucleotides align to TRBD2. TRBV5-3 is filed as an ORF, its function uncertain. CDR3 coding DNA: TGTGCCAGAAGCTTGGCTAGCGGCCAAGAGACCCAGTACTTC. Translated: CARSLASGQETQYF.